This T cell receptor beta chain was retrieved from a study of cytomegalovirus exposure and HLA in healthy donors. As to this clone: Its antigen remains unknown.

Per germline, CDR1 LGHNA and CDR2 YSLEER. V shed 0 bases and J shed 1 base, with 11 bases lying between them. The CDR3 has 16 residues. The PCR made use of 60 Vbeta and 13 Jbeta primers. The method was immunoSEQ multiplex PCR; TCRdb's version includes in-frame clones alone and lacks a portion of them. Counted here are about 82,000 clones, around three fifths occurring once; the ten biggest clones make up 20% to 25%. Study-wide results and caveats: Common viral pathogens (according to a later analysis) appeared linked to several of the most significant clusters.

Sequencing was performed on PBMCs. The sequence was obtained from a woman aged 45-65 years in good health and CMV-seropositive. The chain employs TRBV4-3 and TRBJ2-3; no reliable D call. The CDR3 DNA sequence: TGCGCCAGCAGCCAAGAAGCGATGTCCCGCACAGATACGCAGTATTTT. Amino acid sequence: CASSQEAMSRTDTQYF.